This is a list of T cell receptor beta chains from one sample in a study of T-cell memory formation after mild COVID-19. Each CDR3 protein is one row after TCRdb ran MiXCR on the 5' RACE reads. The sample has about 29,000 distinct CDR3 sequences, about 15% seen once. The sequenced material came from PBMCs or a T cell subset sorted from them (not recorded which). These receptors all stem from an adult who had mild COVID-19 (a few samples of this study predate the infection). Cell type and time point are not known. Each CDR3 is given with its conserved first and last residue. D genes are given only for firm matches. Only some rows state a clone size, as once, few, many or a class for expanded clones.

abundance	d_gene	v_gene	j_gene	CDR3aa	CDR3nt
few	NA	TRBV12-3/TRBV12-4	TRBJ1-4	CASSTLFKQGAANEKLFF	TGTGCCAGCAGTACCCTATTTAAACAGGGAGCGGCTAATGAAAAACTGTTTTTT
many	TRBD2	TRBV3-1	TRBJ2-5	CASSTRGAGGRETQYF	TGTGCCAGCAGCACCCGCGGAGCGGGGGGGCGAGAGACCCAGTACTTC
many	NA	TRBV12-3/TRBV12-4	TRBJ2-3	CASSPRPGNGGGPDTQYF	TGTGCCAGCAGTCCCCGTCCGGGAAACGGTGGTGGGCCAGATACGCAGTATTTT
many	TRBD2	TRBV20-1	TRBJ2-1	CSAPLAGGQGEQFF	TGCAGTGCTCCCTTAGCGGGGGGGCAGGGTGAGCAGTTCTTC
many	TRBD2	TRBV12-3/TRBV12-4	TRBJ2-1	CASSFSGSSYNEQFF	TGTGCCAGCAGTTTTAGCGGGAGTTCCTACAATGAGCAGTTCTTC
NA	NA	TRBV30	TRBJ1-2	CAWTRTYGYTF	TGTGCCTGGACTCGGACCTATGGCTACACCTTC
many	NA	TRBV29-1	TRBJ2-3	CSVDGSTDTQYF	TGCAGCGTTGACGGCAGCACAGATACGCAGTATTTT
NA	NA	TRBV20-1	TRBJ2-7	CSALGRAAYEQYF	TGCAGTGCCCTCGGCAGAGCTGCCTACGAGCAGTACTTC
many	NA	TRBV20-1	TRBJ2-7	CSARDTHTGALYEQYF	TGCAGTGCTAGGGACACCCATACCGGGGCCCTTTACGAGCAGTACTTC
NA	TRBD1	TRBV24-1	TRBJ2-1	CATSDYQGAPYNEQFF	TGTGCCACCAGTGATTATCAGGGGGCACCCTACAATGAGCAGTTCTTC
many	NA	TRBV19	TRBJ1-1	CASSSDTNTEAFF	TGTGCCAGTAGCTCCGACACCAACACTGAAGCTTTCTTT
few	NA	TRBV19	TRBJ2-1	CASKYYNEQFF	TGTGCCAGTAAGTACTACAATGAGCAGTTCTTC
many	NA	TRBV6-2/TRBV6-3	TRBJ2-7	CASRRDGGGFVEQYF	TGTGCCAGCAGGAGGGATGGTGGTGGTTTTGTCGAGCAGTACTTC
many	NA	TRBV30	TRBJ1-1	CAWSTEAFF	TGTGCCTGGAGTACTGAAGCTTTCTTT
many	NA	TRBV3-1	TRBJ1-3	CASSPSTSGNTIYF	TGTGCCAGCAGCCCCTCTACCTCTGGAAACACCATATATTTT
many	NA	TRBV12-3/TRBV12-4	TRBJ2-1	CASSGNGNEQFF	TGTGCCAGCAGCGGTAACGGGAATGAGCAGTTCTTC
NA	TRBD1	TRBV2	TRBJ2-1	CASSEATRDRGRNEQFF	TGTGCCAGCAGTGAAGCTACCCGGGACAGGGGGCGAAATGAGCAGTTCTTC
many	NA	TRBV11-2	TRBJ2-6	CASSLGGGNRVFSGANVLTF	TGTGCCAGCAGCTTAGGGGGTGGGAACCGCGTTTTCTCTGGGGCCAACGTCCTGACTTTC
few	TRBD1	TRBV7-6	TRBJ2-7	CASSFGTGLTYEQYF	TGTGCCAGCAGCTTCGGGACAGGGCTAACCTACGAGCAGTACTTC
many	NA	TRBV7-9	TRBJ2-1	CASSPLGNEQFF	TGTGCCAGCAGCCCCCTCGGCAATGAGCAGTTCTTC
many	TRBD2	TRBV20-1	TRBJ2-1	CSAPTLAGAGNEQFF	TGCAGTGCGCCAACCCTAGCGGGAGCCGGCAATGAGCAGTTCTTC
many	TRBD1	TRBV5-1	TRBJ2-2	CASSFDRGRTGELFF	TGCGCCAGCAGCTTTGACAGGGGGCGGACCGGGGAGCTGTTTTTT
many	NA	TRBV30	TRBJ2-1	CAWSSWGAYNEQFF	TGTGCCTGGAGTAGCTGGGGGGCTTACAATGAGCAGTTCTTC
many	NA	TRBV5-4	TRBJ2-5	CASSARISRGVQETQYF	TGTGCCAGCAGCGCACGTATCTCCAGGGGGGTCCAAGAGACCCAGTACTTC
many	TRBD1	TRBV5-1	TRBJ1-1	CASSADQGGPPNTEAFF	TGCGCCAGCAGCGCGGACCAGGGGGGTCCTCCTAACACTGAAGCTTTCTTT
many	TRBD1	TRBV6-6	TRBJ1-2	CASSYPTAGTGRYTNYGYTF	TGTGCCAGCAGTTACCCGACGGCCGGGACAGGGAGGTACACTAACTATGGCTACACCTTC
NA	TRBD1	TRBV18	TRBJ1-5	CASSLRDRGVGMGNQPQHF	TGTGCCAGCTCGCTCCGGGACAGGGGTGTTGGGATGGGAAATCAGCCCCAGCATTTT
many	TRBD2	TRBV5-1	TRBJ2-1	CASSLGSSGSFDEQFF	TGCGCCAGCAGCTTGGGGTCTAGCGGGAGTTTCGATGAGCAGTTCTTC
many	NA	TRBV14	TRBJ2-4	CASSPTRGENIQYF	TGTGCCAGCAGCCCCACCCGTGGGGAAAACATTCAGTACTTC
many	NA	TRBV3-1	TRBJ2-5	CASSQGTVQETQYF	TGTGCCAGCAGCCAAGGGACAGTCCAAGAGACCCAGTACTTC
many	TRBD2	TRBV24-1	TRBJ2-2	CATSDVTSVSGELFF	TGTGCCACCAGTGATGTGACTAGCGTCAGCGGGGAGCTGTTTTTT
NA	NA	TRBV5-6	TRBJ2-7	CASSLASGEQYF	TGTGCCAGCAGCTTAGCCAGTGGCGAGCAGTACTTC
many	NA	TRBV7-3	TRBJ1-2	CASSSGVGYTF	TGTGCCAGCAGCTCCGGCGTTGGCTACACCTTC
many	TRBD1	TRBV19	TRBJ2-7	CASKVGTGGDYEQYF	TGTGCCAGTAAGGTTGGGACAGGGGGCGACTACGAGCAGTACTTC
many	NA	TRBV5-1	TRBJ2-1	CASSWRGTDSNEQFF	TGCGCCAGCAGCTGGCGCGGCACAGATTCCAATGAGCAGTTCTTC
many	TRBD2	TRBV6-2/TRBV6-3	TRBJ2-2	CASSYLAGAGELFF	TGTGCCAGCAGTTACCTAGCGGGAGCCGGGGAGCTGTTTTTT
many	NA	TRBV7-3	TRBJ2-3	CASSLSGQTFTDTQYF	TGTGCCAGCAGCTTAAGTGGACAGACTTTCACAGATACGCAGTATTTT
NA	NA	TRBV7-6	TRBJ1-6	CASSADTFSYNSPLHF	TGTGCCAGCAGCGCCGACACCTTCTCCTATAATTCACCCCTCCACTTT
many	TRBD2	TRBV12-3/TRBV12-4	TRBJ2-2	CASSPIAGGNTGELFF	TGTGCCAGCAGTCCAATAGCGGGAGGAAACACCGGGGAGCTGTTTTTT
NA	TRBD1	TRBV7-6	TRBJ2-1	CASSSLQGAHYNEQFF	TGTGCCAGCAGCTCGCTACAGGGGGCCCACTACAATGAGCAGTTCTTC
NA	NA	TRBV27	TRBJ1-5	CASSFGGAGNQPQHF	TGTGCCAGCAGTTTTGGAGGGGCCGGCAATCAGCCCCAGCATTTT
NA	NA	TRBV29-1	TRBJ1-1	CSADGLNTEAFF	TGCAGCGCGGACGGGCTGAACACTGAAGCTTTCTTT
many	NA	TRBV18	TRBJ2-3	CASSPQPPSPMGTQYF	TGTGCCAGCTCACCACAGCCTCCTTCCCCAATGGGTACGCAGTATTTT
many	TRBD1	TRBV12-3/TRBV12-4	TRBJ1-3	CASSPTGGIDGNTIYF	TGTGCCAGCAGCCCGACAGGGGGCATAGATGGAAACACCATATATTTT
many	NA	TRBV29-1	TRBJ1-5	CSVADGVNQPQHF	TGCAGCGTAGCGGACGGAGTCAATCAGCCCCAGCATTTT
many	NA	TRBV30	TRBJ1-5	CAWSGGYSNQPQHF	TGTGCCTGGAGTGGGGGGTATAGCAATCAGCCCCAGCATTTT
many	NA	TRBV4-2	TRBJ2-7	CASSQDRGYEQYF	TGTGCCAGCAGCCAAGACCGGGGGTACGAGCAGTACTTC
NA	TRBD1	TRBV6-5	TRBJ1-2	CASRGGGPYGYTF	TGTGCCAGCAGAGGAGGGGGCCCCTATGGCTACACCTTC